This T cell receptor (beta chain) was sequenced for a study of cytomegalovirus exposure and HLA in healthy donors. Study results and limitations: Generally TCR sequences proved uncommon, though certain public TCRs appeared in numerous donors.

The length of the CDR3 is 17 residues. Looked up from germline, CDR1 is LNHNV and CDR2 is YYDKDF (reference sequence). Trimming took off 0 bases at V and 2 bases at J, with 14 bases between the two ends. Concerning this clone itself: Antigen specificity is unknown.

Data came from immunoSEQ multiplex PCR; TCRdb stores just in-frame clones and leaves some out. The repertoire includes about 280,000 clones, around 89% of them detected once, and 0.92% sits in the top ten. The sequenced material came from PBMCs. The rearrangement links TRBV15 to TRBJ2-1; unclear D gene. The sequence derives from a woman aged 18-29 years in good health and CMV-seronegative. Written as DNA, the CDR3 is TGTGCCACCAGCAGAGATATGAACTACCCAGCCTACAATGAGCAGTTCTTC. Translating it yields CATSRDMNYPAYNEQFF. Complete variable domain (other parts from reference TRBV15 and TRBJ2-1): DAMVIQNPRYQVTQFGKPVTLSCSQTLNHNVMYWYQQKSSQAPKLLFHYYDKDFNNEADTPDNFQSRRPNTSFCFLDIRSPGLGDTAMYLCATSRDMNYPAYNEQFFGPGTRLTVL.